This T cell receptor beta chain derives from a study of T cell clones after liver transplantation. For the study at large: Draws occurred before transplant, before withdrawal, and after complete or failed withdrawal. Study-level results: Graft donor-reactive T cells may have migrated into the graft rather than being deleted.

Germline CDR1 is MGHRA and CDR2 is YSYEKL. J gave up 5 bases and V 1 base, and 3 bases lay outside the gene matches. The CDR3 extends over 15 amino acids. Some clones are missing from TCRdb's copy, which holds only in-frame ones; the method was immunoSEQ multiplex PCR. The sample lists fewer than 85,000 clones; about 80% were seen once. Thawed unstimulated PBMCs were FACS-sorted by CD3, CD4 and CD8 into two populations. Comment on this clone: Antigen specificity is unknown.

The TCR originated in a human patient who received a liver transplant. Some T cells may be graft donor cells. The sequencing here drew on CD4+ T cells from blood, taken 12 months after liver transplant. This chain joins TRBV4-1 and TRBJ2-3; 10 bases align to TRBD2. CDR3 sequence: CASSQGASGRDTQYF. The CDR3 DNA reads TGCGCCAGCAGCCAAGGGGCTAGCGGGAGAGATACGCAGTATTTT.